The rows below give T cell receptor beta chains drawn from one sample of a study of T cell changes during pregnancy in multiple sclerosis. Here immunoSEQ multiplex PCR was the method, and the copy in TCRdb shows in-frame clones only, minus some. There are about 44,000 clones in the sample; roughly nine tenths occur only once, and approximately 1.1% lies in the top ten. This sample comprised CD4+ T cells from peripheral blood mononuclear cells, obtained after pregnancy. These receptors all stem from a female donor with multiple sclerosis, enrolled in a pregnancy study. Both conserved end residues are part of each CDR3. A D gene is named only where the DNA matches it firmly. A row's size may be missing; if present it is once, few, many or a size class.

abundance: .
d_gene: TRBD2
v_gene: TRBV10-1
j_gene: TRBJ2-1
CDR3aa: CASMGGLGNEQFF
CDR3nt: TGCGCCAGCATGGGAGGGTTAGGAAATGAGCAGTTCTTC

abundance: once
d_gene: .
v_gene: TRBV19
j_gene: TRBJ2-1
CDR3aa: CASSTTWESNEQFF
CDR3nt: TGTGCCAGTAGTACTACTTGGGAGAGCAATGAGCAGTTCTTC

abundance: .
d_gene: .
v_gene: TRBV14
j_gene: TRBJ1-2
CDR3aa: CASSQFLGYTF
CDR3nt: TGTGCCAGCAGCCAGTTTCTCGGCTACACCTTC

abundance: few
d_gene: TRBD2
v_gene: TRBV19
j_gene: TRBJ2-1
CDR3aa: CASSTGTSSYNEQFF
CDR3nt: TGTGCCAGTAGTACCGGGACTAGCAGTTACAATGAGCAGTTCTTC

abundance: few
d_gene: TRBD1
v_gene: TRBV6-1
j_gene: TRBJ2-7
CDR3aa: CASTHDRGYEQYF
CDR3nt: TGTGCCAGCACCCATGACAGGGGATACGAGCAGTACTTC

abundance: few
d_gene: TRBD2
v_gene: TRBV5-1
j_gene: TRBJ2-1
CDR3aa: CASSPRTSGPTGEQFF
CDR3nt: TGCGCCAGCAGCCCCAGGACTAGCGGCCCAACTGGTGAGCAGTTCTTC

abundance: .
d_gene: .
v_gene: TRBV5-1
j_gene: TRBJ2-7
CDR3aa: CASSPQGYSYEQYF
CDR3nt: TGCGCCAGCAGCCCTCAGGGTTACTCCTACGAGCAGTACTTC

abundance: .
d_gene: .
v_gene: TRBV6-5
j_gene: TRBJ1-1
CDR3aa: CASSYSPAGGTEAFF
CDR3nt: TGTGCCAGCAGTTACTCCCCGGCGGGGGGCACTGAAGCTTTCTTT

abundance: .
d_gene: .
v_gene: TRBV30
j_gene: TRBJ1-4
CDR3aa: CAWSGPEREKLFF
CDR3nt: TGTGCCTGGAGTGGACCCGAGCGGGAAAAACTGTTTTTT

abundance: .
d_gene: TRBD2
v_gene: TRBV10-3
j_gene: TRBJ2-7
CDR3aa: CAVTSENEQYF
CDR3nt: TGTGCCGTGACTAGCGAAAACGAGCAGTACTTC

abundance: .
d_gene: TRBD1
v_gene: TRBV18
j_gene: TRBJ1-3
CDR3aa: CASSRPGQGAYGNTIYF
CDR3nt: TGTGCCAGCTCACGACCGGGACAGGGGGCATATGGAAACACCATATATTTT

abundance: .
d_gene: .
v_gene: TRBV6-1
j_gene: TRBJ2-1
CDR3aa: CASSAQRGEQFF
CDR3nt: TGTGCCAGCAGTGCCCAGCGAGGGGAGCAGTTCTTC

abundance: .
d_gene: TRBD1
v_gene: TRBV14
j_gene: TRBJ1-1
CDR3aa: CASSRDRLSEAFF
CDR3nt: TGTGCCAGCAGCAGGGACAGACTCTCTGAAGCTTTCTTT

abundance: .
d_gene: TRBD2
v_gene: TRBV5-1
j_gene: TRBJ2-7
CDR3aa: CASSLGLAGGDEQYF
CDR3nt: TGCGCCAGCAGCTTGGGCCTAGCGGGAGGGGACGAGCAGTACTTC

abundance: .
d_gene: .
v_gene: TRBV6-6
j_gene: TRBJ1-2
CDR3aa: CASSYDQRWLEDGYTF
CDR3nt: TGTGCCAGCAGTTATGACCAGAGGTGGTTGGAGGATGGCTACACCTTC

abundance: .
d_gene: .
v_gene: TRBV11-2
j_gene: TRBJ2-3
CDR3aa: CASSPRGGQDTQYF
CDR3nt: TGTGCCAGCAGCCCTAGGGGGGGGCAAGATACGCAGTATTTT

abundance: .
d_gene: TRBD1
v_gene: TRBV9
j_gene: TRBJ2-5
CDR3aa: CASSVDSGGAIETQYF
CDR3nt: TGTGCCAGCAGCGTAGACTCAGGGGGCGCGATAGAGACCCAGTACTTC

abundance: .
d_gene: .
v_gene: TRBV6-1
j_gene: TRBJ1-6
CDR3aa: CASSGQSYNSPLHF
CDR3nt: TGTGCCAGCAGTGGACAGAGCTATAATTCACCCCTCCACTTT

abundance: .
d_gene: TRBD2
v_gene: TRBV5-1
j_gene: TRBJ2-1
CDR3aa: CASSYLLAGGLNEQFF
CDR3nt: TGCGCCAGCAGCTACTTACTAGCGGGAGGACTCAATGAGCAGTTCTTC

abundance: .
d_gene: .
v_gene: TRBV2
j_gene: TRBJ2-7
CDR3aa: CASRGGPSREQYF
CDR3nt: TGTGCCAGCAGGGGAGGTCCCTCAAGGGAGCAGTACTTC

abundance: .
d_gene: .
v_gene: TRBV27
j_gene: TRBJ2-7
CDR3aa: CASSLLGFGGLSEQYF
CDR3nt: TGTGCCAGCAGTTTATTGGGTTTCGGGGGGCTTTCCGAGCAGTACTTC

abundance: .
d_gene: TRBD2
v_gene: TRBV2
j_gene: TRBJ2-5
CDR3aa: CASSGLAGGAALQTQYF
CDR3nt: TGTGCCAGCTCCGGACTAGCGGGAGGAGCGGCACTTCAGACCCAGTACTTC

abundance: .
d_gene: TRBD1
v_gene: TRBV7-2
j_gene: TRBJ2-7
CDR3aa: CASSRGQGYYEQYF
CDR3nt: TGTGCCAGCAGCCGAGGACAGGGTTACTACGAGCAGTACTTC

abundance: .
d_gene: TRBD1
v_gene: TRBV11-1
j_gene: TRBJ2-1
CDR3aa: CASSHGTGTGVQIEQFF
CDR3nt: TGTGCCAGCAGCCACGGAACCGGGACAGGGGTCCAGATTGAGCAGTTCTTC

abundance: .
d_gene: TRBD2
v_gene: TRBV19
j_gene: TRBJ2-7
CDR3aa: CASSEMGLALNYEQYF
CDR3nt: TGTGCCAGTAGTGAAATGGGACTAGCGCTAAACTACGAGCAGTACTTC

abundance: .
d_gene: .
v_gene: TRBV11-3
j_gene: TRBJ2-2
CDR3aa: CASSLIAAGELFF
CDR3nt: TGTGCCAGCAGCTTAATAGCCGCCGGGGAGCTGTTTTTT

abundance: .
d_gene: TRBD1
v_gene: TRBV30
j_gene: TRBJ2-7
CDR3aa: CAWSHRGSSYEQYF
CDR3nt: TGTGCCTGGAGCCACAGGGGGAGCTCCTACGAGCAGTACTTC

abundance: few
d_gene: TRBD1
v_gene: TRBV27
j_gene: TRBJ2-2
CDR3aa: CASSFVGQGGTGELFF
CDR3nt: TGTGCCAGCAGTTTCGTGGGACAGGGGGGGACCGGGGAGCTGTTTTTT

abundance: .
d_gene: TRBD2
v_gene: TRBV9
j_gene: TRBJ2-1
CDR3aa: CASGVTSAYNEQFF
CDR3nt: TGTGCCAGCGGCGTGACTAGCGCGTACAATGAGCAGTTCTTC

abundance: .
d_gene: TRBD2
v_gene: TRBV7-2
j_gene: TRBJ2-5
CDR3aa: CASSRTSDETQYF
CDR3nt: TGTGCCAGCAGCCGGACTAGCGATGAGACCCAGTACTTC

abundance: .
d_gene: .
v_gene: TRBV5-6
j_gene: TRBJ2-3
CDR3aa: CASSSRGTDTQYF
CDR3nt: TGTGCCAGCAGCTCTAGAGGCACAGATACGCAGTATTTT

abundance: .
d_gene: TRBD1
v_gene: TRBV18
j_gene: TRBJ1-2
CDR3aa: CASSLQDRELDGYTF
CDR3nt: TGTGCCAGCTCCCTCCAGGACAGGGAGCTTGATGGCTACACCTTC

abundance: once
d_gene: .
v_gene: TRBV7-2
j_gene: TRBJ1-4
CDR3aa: CASSLRTGNEKLFF
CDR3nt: TGTGCCAGCAGCTTAAGGACGGGGAATGAAAAACTGTTTTTT

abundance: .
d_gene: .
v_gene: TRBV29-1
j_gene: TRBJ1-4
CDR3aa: CSGARTGGSEKLFF
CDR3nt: TGCAGCGGGGCTAGGACGGGGGGGAGTGAAAAACTGTTTTTT

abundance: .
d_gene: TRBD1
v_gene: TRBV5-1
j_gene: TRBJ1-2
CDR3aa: CASSVPGQGASGYTF
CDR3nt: TGCGCCAGCAGCGTACCGGGACAGGGGGCAAGTGGCTACACCTTC

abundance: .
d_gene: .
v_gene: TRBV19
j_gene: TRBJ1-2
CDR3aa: CASSISLSGREGYGYTF
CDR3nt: TGTGCCAGTAGTATCTCCCTTTCGGGGAGGGAGGGCTATGGCTACACCTTC

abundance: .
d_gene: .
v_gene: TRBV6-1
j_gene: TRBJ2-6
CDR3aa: CATQRRTGANVLTF
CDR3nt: TGTGCCACTCAAAGGCGGACTGGGGCCAACGTCCTGACTTTC

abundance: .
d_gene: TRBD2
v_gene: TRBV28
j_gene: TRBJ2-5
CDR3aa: CASGRGGETQYF
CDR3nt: TGTGCCAGCGGGAGGGGAGGGGAGACCCAGTACTTC

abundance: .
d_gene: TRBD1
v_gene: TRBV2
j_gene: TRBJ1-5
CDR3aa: CASSEYGGGINQPQHF
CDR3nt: TGTGCCAGCAGTGAATATGGAGGGGGCATCAATCAGCCCCAGCATTTT

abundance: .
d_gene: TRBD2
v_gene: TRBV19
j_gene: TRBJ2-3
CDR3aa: CASNGASGRVDTQYF
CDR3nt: TGTGCCAGTAACGGTGCTAGCGGGAGGGTAGATACGCAGTATTTT

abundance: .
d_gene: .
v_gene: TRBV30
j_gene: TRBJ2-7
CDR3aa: CAWSVGQGGTYEQYF
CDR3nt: TGTGCCTGGAGTGTCGGACAGGGAGGGACCTACGAGCAGTACTTC

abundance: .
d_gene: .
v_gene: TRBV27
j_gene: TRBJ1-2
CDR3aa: CANWVSEFSTFYGYTF
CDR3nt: TGTGCCAACTGGGTGTCGGAGTTCAGCACCTTCTATGGCTACACCTTC

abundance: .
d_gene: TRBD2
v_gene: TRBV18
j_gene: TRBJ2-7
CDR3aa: CASSPPRLAGVIKQYF
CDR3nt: TGTGCCAGCTCACCACCAAGACTAGCGGGAGTAATCAAGCAGTACTTC

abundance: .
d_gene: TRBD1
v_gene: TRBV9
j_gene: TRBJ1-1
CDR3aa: CASSARGTVMNTEAFF
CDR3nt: TGTGCCAGCAGCGCCAGGGGGACGGTCATGAACACTGAAGCTTTCTTT

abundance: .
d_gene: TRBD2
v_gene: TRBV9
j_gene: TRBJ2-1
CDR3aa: CASSATSGKTYNEQFF
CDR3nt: TGTGCCAGCAGCGCCACTAGCGGGAAAACCTACAATGAGCAGTTCTTC

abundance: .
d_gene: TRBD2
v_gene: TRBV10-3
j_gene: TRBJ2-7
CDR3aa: CAIRGTSGPYEQYF
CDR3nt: TGTGCCATCAGAGGGACTAGCGGACCCTACGAGCAGTACTTC